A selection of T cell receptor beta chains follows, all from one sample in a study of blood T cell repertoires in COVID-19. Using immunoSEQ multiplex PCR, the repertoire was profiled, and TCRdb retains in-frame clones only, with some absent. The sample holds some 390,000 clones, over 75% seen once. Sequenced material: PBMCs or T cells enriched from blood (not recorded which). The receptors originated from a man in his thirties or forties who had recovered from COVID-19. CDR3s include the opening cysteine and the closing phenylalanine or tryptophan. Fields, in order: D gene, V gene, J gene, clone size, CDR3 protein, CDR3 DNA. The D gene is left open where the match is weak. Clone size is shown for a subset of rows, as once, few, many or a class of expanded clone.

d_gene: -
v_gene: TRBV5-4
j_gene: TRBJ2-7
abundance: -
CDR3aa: CASTSPGSPEQYF
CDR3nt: TGTGCCAGCACCTCCCCCGGGAGTCCCGAGCAGTACTTC

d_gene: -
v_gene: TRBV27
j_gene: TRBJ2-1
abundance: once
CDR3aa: CASSLYPASGAGRSYNEQFF
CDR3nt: TGTGCCAGCAGTTTATACCCGGCCTCAGGGGCCGGTCGCTCCTACAATGAGCAGTTCTTC

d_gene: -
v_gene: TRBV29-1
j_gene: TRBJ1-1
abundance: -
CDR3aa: CSVEPGRTEAFF
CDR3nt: TGCAGCGTTGAACCAGGTAGGACTGAAGCTTTCTTT

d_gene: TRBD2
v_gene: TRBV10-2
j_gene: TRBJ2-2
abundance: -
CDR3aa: CASTGLGIAGGGELFF
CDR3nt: TGCGCCAGCACCGGACTGGGCATAGCGGGGGGCGGGGAGCTGTTTTTT

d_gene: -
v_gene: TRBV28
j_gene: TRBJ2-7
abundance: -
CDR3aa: CASSFAGNSYEQYF
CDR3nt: TGTGCCAGCAGTTTCGCGGGGAACTCCTACGAGCAGTACTTC

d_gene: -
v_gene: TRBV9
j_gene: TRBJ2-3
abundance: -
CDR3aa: CASSVGGFGADTQYF
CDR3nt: TGTGCCAGCAGCGTAGGGGGTTTCGGGGCAGATACGCAGTATTTT

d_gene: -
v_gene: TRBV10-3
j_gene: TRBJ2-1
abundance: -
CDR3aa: CAISRGLSYNEQFF
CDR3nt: TGTGCCATCAGCAGGGGTCTCTCCTACAATGAGCAGTTCTTC

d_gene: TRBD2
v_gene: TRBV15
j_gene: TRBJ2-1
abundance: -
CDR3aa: CATSRDRSGSGDNEQFF
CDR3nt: TGTGCCACCAGCAGAGATAGAAGCGGGAGTGGCGACAATGAGCAGTTCTTC

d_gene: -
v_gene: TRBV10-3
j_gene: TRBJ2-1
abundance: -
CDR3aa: CAIRNRDWNEQFF
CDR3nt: TGTGCCATCAGAAACAGGGATTGGAATGAGCAGTTCTTC

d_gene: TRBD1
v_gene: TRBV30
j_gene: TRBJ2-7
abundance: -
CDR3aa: CAGGQGNYEQYF
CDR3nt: TGTGCCGGAGGACAGGGGAACTACGAGCAGTACTTC

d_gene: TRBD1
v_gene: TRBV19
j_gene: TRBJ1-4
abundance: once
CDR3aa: CASRRDRPSEKLFF
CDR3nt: TGTGCCAGTAGGAGGGACAGGCCCTCGGAAAAACTGTTTTTT

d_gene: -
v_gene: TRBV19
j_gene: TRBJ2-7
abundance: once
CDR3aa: CASRPDPGHEQYF
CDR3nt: TGTGCCAGTAGGCCCGATCCGGGTCACGAGCAGTACTTC

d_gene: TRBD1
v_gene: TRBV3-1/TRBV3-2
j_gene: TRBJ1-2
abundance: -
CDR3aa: CASSQGGGGDGYTF
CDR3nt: TGTGCCAGCAGCCAAGGCGGAGGGGGCGATGGCTACACCTTC

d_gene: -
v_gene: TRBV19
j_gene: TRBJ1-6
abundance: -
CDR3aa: CASLDSRGSYNSPLHF
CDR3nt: TGTGCCAGCCTGGACTCGCGGGGATCCTATAATTCACCCCTCCACTTT

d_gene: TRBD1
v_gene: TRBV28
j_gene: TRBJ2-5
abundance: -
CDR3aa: CASRRTGGETQYF
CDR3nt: TGTGCCAGCAGGAGGACAGGGGGGGAGACCCAGTACTTC

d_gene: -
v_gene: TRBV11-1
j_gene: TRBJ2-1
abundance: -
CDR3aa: CASSARAYNEQFF
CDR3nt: TGTGCCAGCAGCGCCCGGGCCTACAATGAGCAGTTCTTC

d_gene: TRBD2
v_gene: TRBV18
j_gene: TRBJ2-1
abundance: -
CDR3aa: CASSPEGRAFGSEQFF
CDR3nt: TGTGCCAGCTCACCGGAAGGGAGGGCCTTCGGCAGTGAGCAGTTCTTC

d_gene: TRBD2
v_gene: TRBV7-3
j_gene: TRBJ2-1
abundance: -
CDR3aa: CASSSAVFAGGPHEQFF
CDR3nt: TGTGCCAGCAGCTCGGCAGTCTTTGCGGGAGGGCCCCATGAGCAGTTCTTC

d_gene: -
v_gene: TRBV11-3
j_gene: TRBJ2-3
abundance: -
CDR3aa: CASSPTYGRGATQYF
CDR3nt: TGTGCCAGCAGCCCTACCTATGGCCGCGGCGCTACGCAGTATTTT

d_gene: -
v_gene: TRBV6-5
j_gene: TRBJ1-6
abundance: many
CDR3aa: CASRQSLRGNSPLHF
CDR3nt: TGTGCCAGCAGACAGAGCCTAAGGGGTAATTCACCCCTCCACTTT

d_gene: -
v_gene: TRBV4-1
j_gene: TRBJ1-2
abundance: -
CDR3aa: CASSQEKRRGNYGYTF
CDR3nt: TGCGCCAGCAGCCAGGAAAAACGTCGAGGGAACTATGGCTACACCTTC

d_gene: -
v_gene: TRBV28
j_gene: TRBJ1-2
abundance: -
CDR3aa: CASSSDSKGDYGYTF
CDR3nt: TGTGCCAGCAGTTCGGACAGCAAGGGTGACTATGGCTACACCTTC

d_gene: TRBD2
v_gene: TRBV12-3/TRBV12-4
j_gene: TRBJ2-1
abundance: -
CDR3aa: CASTSMGGGEQFF
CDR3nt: TGTGCCAGCACCTCCATGGGGGGAGGGGAGCAGTTCTTC

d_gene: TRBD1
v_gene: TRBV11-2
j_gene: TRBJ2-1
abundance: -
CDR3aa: CASSLRFGQGNEQFF
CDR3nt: TGTGCCAGCAGCTTAAGGTTCGGACAGGGGAATGAGCAGTTCTTC

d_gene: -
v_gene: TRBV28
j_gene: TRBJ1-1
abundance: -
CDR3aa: CASSIRRGEPEAFF
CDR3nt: TGTGCCAGCAGTATTCGACGGGGGGAACCTGAAGCTTTCTTT

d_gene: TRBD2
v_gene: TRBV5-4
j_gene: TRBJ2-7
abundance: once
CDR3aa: CASSSGTSGRNEQYF
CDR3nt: TGTGCCAGCAGCTCCGGGACTAGCGGGAGAAACGAGCAGTACTTC

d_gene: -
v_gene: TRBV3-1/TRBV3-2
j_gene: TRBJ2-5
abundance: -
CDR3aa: CASSQDLGPGETQYF
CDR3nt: TGTGCCAGCAGCCAAGATCTTGGGCCTGGGGAGACCCAGTACTTC

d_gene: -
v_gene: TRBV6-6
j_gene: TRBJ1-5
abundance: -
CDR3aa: CASSFSYSNQPQHF
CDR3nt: TGTGCCAGCAGTTTCTCATATAGCAATCAGCCCCAGCATTTT

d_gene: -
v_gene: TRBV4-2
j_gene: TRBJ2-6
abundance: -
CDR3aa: CASSQAQGSGANVLTF
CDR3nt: TGTGCCAGCAGCCAAGCACAGGGATCTGGGGCCAACGTCCTGACTTTC

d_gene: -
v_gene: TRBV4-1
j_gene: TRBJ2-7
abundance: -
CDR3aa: CASSQGDSAGYEQYF
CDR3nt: TGCGCCAGCAGCCAAGGTGACTCCGCGGGCTACGAGCAGTACTTC

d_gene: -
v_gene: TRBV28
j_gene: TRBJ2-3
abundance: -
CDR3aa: CASTWTTHTDTQYF
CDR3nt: TGTGCCAGCACCTGGACTACACACACAGATACGCAGTATTTT

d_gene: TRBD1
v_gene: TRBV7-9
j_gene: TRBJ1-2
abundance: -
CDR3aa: CASSLEGDSAVYGYTF
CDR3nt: TGTGCCAGCAGCCTAGAGGGGGACAGCGCTGTCTATGGCTACACCTTC

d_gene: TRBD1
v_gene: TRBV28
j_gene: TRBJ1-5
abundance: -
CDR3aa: CASTLTGGLNQPQHF
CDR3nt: TGTGCCAGCACCTTAACAGGGGGCCTCAATCAGCCCCAGCATTTT

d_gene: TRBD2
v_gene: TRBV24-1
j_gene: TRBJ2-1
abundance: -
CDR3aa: CATSDPDGTSGTNEQFF
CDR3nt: TGTGCCACCAGTGATCCGGACGGGACTAGCGGGACCAATGAGCAGTTCTTC

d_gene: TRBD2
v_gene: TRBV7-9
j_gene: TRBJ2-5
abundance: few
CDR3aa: CASSDAGLAGDGETQYF
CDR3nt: TGTGCCAGCAGCGACGCGGGACTAGCGGGAGACGGAGAGACCCAGTACTTC